These 26 T cell receptor beta chains came from one sample sequenced in a study of shared clonotypes between healthy human individuals. Repertoires were generated with immunoSEQ multiplex PCR, while TCRdb's copy carries only in-frame clones and drops some. The sample records under 2.5 million clones, around 92% being singletons. The sequenced material came from naive CD4+ T cells from PBMCs. Subset meaning: CD45RA+ positively selected. The receptor set was obtained from a man aged 18-30 years in good health. Some clones in this sample may be carry-over from other donors' samples.

V is TRBV28 and J is TRBJ1-2; tentative D call: TRBD1 (5 bases). CDR1 MDHEN and CDR2 SYDVKM come from the germline V gene. CDR3 size: 14 residues. Trimming took off 6 bases at V and 3 bases at J, with 14 bases between the two ends. The CDR3 DNA follows: TGTGCCAGCAGCCCCGACAGCAGTTACTATGGCTACACCTTC. Encoded protein: CASSPDSSYYGYTF.

The table lists this clone with a count of one. The chain employs TRBV28 and TRBJ1-4, with 8 bases lining up with TRBD1. The CDR3 runs 14 residues. The ends lost 7 bases at V and 6 bases at J; junction bases unmatched: 7. Germline values: CDR1 MDHEN, CDR2 SYDVKM. As DNA, the CDR3 is TGTGCCAGCACCCCGGGACAGGCTCATGAAAAACTGTTTTTT. Protein product: CASTPGQAHEKLFF.

As regards this clone: The sample carries other DNA sequences with the same CDR3. The chain employs TRBV19 and TRBJ2-3; D is uncertain. Germline values: CDR1 LNHDA, CDR2 SQIVND (reference sequence). The CDR3 runs 13 residues. V was pared by 1 base and J by 4 bases, with 6 bases between. CDR3 amino acids: CASSIGGADTQYF. The CDR3 bases are TGTGCCAGTAGTATAGGCGGCGCAGATACGCAGTATTTT.

A single count supports this clone. Other nucleotide sequences from this sample produce the same CDR3. This chain links TRBV30 with TRBJ2-5; D uncertain. The germline gives CDR1 GTSNPN, CDR2 SVGIG (reference sequence). The CDR3 sequence is 11 residues long. The ends were cut back, 3 bases at V and 5 bases at J, with 7 bases in the middle. The CDR3 is CAWSAPETQYF. The DNA for the CDR3 is TGTGCCTGGAGCGCCCCGGAGACCCAGTACTTC.

The chain carries TRBV27 and TRBJ2-3, with 7 nucleotides matching TRBD2. Trimming took 0 bases from V and 5 from J; bases not matched to a gene: 8. The germline V gene encodes CDR1 MNHEY and CDR2 SMNVEV (reference sequence). This CDR3 contains 16 residues. CDR3 nucleotides: TGTGCCAGCAGTTTATCGGGCGGGAGTCTTGGAGATACGCAGTATTTT. Residues: CASSLSGGSLGDTQYF.

J is TRBJ2-3 and V is TRBV5-1; no clear D gene. Per germline, CDR1 SGHRS and CDR2 YFSETQ. V was trimmed by 4 bases and J by 2 bases, leaving 17 bases between them. This CDR3 comprises 16 residues. The CDR3 spells CASSPPVQTDTDTQYF. DNA of the CDR3: TGCGCCAGCAGCCCCCCGGTCCAGACCGACACAGATACGCAGTATTTT.

V gene TRBV4-3 combines with J gene TRBJ1-2; D is uncertain. V lost 1 base and J lost 2, with 8 bases in between. The CDR3 has 14 residues. CDR1 and CDR2 from the germline V gene are LGHNA and YSLEER. The CDR3 DNA sequence: TGCGCCAGCAGCCAAGGTTCCAGGAACTATGGCTACACCTTC. It encodes CASSQGSRNYGYTF.

The CDR3 loop is CASSVVGSGISGELFF. DNA for the CDR3: TGTGCCAGCAGCGTAGTTGGTAGCGGGATCTCCGGGGAGCTGTTTTTT. The rearrangement uses TRBV9 and TRBJ2-2, with 8 positions matching TRBD2. CDR3 length equals 16 residues. In germline, CDR1 is SGDLS, CDR2 YYNGEE. V dropped 0 bases and J dropped 6; count of bases not matched to a gene: 7.

V gene TRBV29-1 combines with J gene TRBJ2-1; 10 bases line up with TRBD2. Germline CDR1 SQVTM, CDR2 ANQGSEA. This CDR3 is 14 amino acids long. Trimming cost V 5 bases and J 4 bases; bases outside gene matches: 5. The CDR3 sequence is CSVSGRAWYNEQFF. DNA of the CDR3: TGCAGCGTTAGCGGGAGGGCCTGGTACAATGAGCAGTTCTTC.

About this clone itself: The same CDR3 is also encoded by other DNA sequences in this sample. This chain links TRBV15 with TRBJ2-5; D possibly corresponds to TRBD2 (5 bases). V lost 3 bases and J lost 5, with 10 bases in between. The CDR3 extends over 13 amino acids. The germline V gene encodes CDR1 LNHNV and CDR2 YYDKDF (reference sequence). CDR3 bases: TGTGCCACCAGCAGGGATCGAGGGGAGACCCAGTACTTC. This encodes CATSRDRGETQYF.

The chain couples TRBV5-1 to TRBJ2-5; TRBD1 or TRBD2 may be the D gene (5 bases each). V was pared by 6 bases and J by 1 base, with 16 bases between. The CDR3 consists of 15 residues. Germline assignment: CDR1 SGHRS and CDR2 YFSETQ. The CDR3 nucleotides read TGCGCCAGCACCGTACGACCCGGGGCCCAAGAGACCCAGTACTTC. Its translation: CASTVRPGAQETQYF.

This chain links TRBV28 with TRBJ2-7; D uncertain. The CDR3 runs 17 residues. Trimming stripped 7 bases from V and 3 bases from J, with 25 bases between. CDR1 is MDHEN and CDR2 is SYDVKM in the germline V gene. The CDR3 DNA sequence: TGTGCCAGCAAACGTGGATCTAAGGGTCGCCGCTACTACGAGCAGTACTTC. Translation gives CASKRGSKGRRYYEQYF.

The rearrangement uses TRBV9 and TRBJ1-2; D gene unclear. The CDR3 totals 12 residues. The V gene's germline CDR1 is SGDLS and CDR2 YYNGEE. Trimming shortened V by 4 bases and J by 5 bases, and 9 bases separated the two germline ends. This CDR3 is CASSSLEYGYTF. The CDR3 nucleotides are TGTGCCAGCAGCTCCCTAGAGTATGGCTACACCTTC.

This clone was seen a few times. The chain has TRBV29-1 and TRBJ2-5; a possible D gene is TRBD2 (5 bases). Germline-derived CDR1 and CDR2 are SQVTM and ANQGSEA. This CDR3 spans 12 amino acids. Trimming removed 5 bases from V and 4 bases from J, with 11 bases in between. Here the CDR3 reads CSVSGGPETQYF. The CDR3 nucleotides are TGCAGCGTTAGCGGCGGTCCAGAGACCCAGTACTTC.

CDR3 protein: CASSSGQGRGTGELFF. CDR3 sequence (DNA): TGTGCCAGCAGTTCAGGACAGGGTCGGGGGACCGGGGAGCTGTTTTTT. The chain couples TRBV27 to TRBJ2-2; 8 nucleotides match TRBD1. The germline V gene encodes CDR1 MNHEY and CDR2 SMNVEV (reference sequence). With V trimmed by 4 bases and J by 5 bases, 9 bases remained unmatched. The CDR3 covers 16 residues.

As regards this clone: The sample has other DNA sequences that encode this CDR3 too. The chain is built from TRBV7-9 and TRBJ2-1; possibly TRBD1 or TRBD2 for D (6 bases each). The germline V gene has CDR1 SEHNR and CDR2 FQNEAQ (reference sequence). V gave up 0 bases and J gave up 10 bases, with 7 bases separating them. CDR3 length equals 12 residues. The CDR3 bases are TGTGCCAGCAGCTTAGCGGGGGGCGAGCAGTTCTTC. Protein sequence: CASSLAGGEQFF.

The chain couples TRBV5-4 to TRBJ2-1, with 13 bases lining up with TRBD2. V trimming: 5 bases; J trimming: 0 bases; junction bases outside the gene matches: 5. Germline lookup yields CDR1 SGHNT and CDR2 YYREEE (reference sequence). The CDR3 totals 17 residues. The CDR3 sequence is CASRGLAGSSSYNEQFF. In DNA, the CDR3 is TGTGCCAGCAGGGGACTAGCGGGAAGTAGCTCCTACAATGAGCAGTTCTTC.

This clone was seen only once. The chain links TRBV11-2 to TRBJ1-5, with no clear D. V was shortened by 1 base and J by 3 bases, with 10 bases between the two germline ends. CDR1 and CDR2 from the germline V gene are SGHAT and FQNNGV. The CDR3 spans 15 residues. The chain's CDR3 is CASSLGYGANQPQHF. In DNA, the CDR3 is TGTGCCAGCAGCTTAGGGTACGGAGCCAATCAGCCCCAGCATTTT.

The chain has TRBV7-8 and TRBJ2-7, with 7 nucleotides matching TRBD1. Per germline, CDR1 SGHVS and CDR2 FQNEAQ. V lost 1 base to trimming and J lost 3 bases; unmatched junction nucleotides: 3. The CDR3 is 14 amino acids. In nucleotides, the CDR3 is TGTGCCAGCAGCTTAGAGGGACAGAGCTACGAGCAGTACTTC. Amino acids: CASSLEGQSYEQYF.

This sequence joins TRBV5-6 and TRBJ2-1, with TRBD2 as a possible D gene (10 bases). V lost 4 bases and J 7 bases, leaving 24 bases between the germline ends. Germline V gene sequence: CDR1 SGHDT, CDR2 YYEEEE. The length of the CDR3 is 17 residues. The CDR3 bases are TGTGCCAGCAGCGGACAGGGGCAGCGGGAGGGCCGGAATGAGCAGTTCTTC. Translation gives CASSGQGQREGRNEQFF.

In this sample, this clone turned up once. In the same sample, other DNA sequences code for this CDR3. The chain is built from TRBV7-9 and TRBJ2-7, with 7 bases identical to TRBD1. V lost 6 bases and J lost 7; bases outside the gene matches: 9. The CDR3 covers 13 residues. CDR1 and CDR2 (germline): SEHNR, FQNEAQ (reference sequence). CDR3 sequence reads: CASSYTGVGEQYF. The CDR3 nucleotides are TGTGCCAGCAGTTACACAGGGGTTGGGGAGCAGTACTTC.

J is TRBJ2-2 and V is TRBV25-1; D uncertain. CDR3 length: 11 residues. V was clipped by 1 base and J by 16 bases, with 10 bases between them. Germline lookup yields CDR1 MGHDK and CDR2 SYGVNS. CDR3 protein: CASSEFGQTFF. The DNA of the CDR3 is TGTGCCAGCAGTGAATTTGGTCAGACGTTTTTT.

The V call is TRBV27, the J call TRBJ2-7, with D tentatively TRBD2 (5 bases). Germline V gene lookup returns CDR1 MNHEY and CDR2 SMNVEV (reference sequence). CDR3 length: 13 amino acids. Trimming left V 7 bases short and J 3 bases short, with 13 bases between. CDR3 sequence reads: CASTPRAGYEQYF. In DNA form, the CDR3 reads TGTGCCAGCACTCCGCGGGCCGGCTACGAGCAGTACTTC.

The chain joins TRBV6-5 to TRBJ2-5, with D possibly matching TRBD2 (5 bases). The V and J ends lost 6 bases and 1 base respectively, with 15 bases between them. Germline loops: CDR1 MNHEY, CDR2 SVGAGI. The CDR3 sequence is 15 residues long. CDR3 DNA sequence: TGTGCCAGCAGCCCCGCCGTCGGGGTCCAAGAGACCCAGTACTTC. Its translation: CASSPAVGVQETQYF.

As regards this clone: Additional DNA sequences in this sample encode the identical CDR3. V is TRBV18 and J is TRBJ1-4; maybe TRBD1 (5 bases). The germline V and J ends were trimmed by 4 bases and 0 bases, with 6 bases remaining between them. This CDR3 region has 14 residues. The germline CDR1 and CDR2 sequences are KGHSH and LQKENI. The CDR3 DNA follows: TGTGCCAGCTCACGAGGGGCAACTAATGAAAAACTGTTTTTT. It translates to CASSRGATNEKLFF.

The chain recombines TRBV5-8 with TRBJ1-4; D perhaps matches TRBD1 (5 bases). V lost 6 bases, J lost 7 bases, and 13 bases lay in between. CDR3 length: 13 amino acids. Germline assignment: CDR1 SGHTS and CDR2 YDEGEE. This CDR3 reads CASNQIGGEKLFF. CDR3 nucleotide sequence: TGTGCCAGCAACCAAATTGGGGGTGAAAAACTGTTTTTT.